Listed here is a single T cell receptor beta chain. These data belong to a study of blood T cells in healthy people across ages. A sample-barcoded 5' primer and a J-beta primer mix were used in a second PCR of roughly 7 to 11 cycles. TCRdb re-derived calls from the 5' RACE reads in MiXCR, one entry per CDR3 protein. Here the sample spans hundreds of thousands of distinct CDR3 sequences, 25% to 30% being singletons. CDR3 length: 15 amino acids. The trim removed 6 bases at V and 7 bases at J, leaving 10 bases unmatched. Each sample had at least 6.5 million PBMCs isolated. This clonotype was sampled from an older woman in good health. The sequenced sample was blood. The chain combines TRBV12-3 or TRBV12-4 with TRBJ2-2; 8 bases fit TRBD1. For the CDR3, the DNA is TGTGCCAGCAGCTTCAAGACAGGGGACCTCGGGGAGCTGTTTTTT. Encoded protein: CASSFKTGDLGELFF.